Below are 24 T cell receptor beta chains sequenced from a single sample in a study of shared clonotypes between healthy human individuals. Data came from immunoSEQ multiplex PCR; TCRdb stores just in-frame clones and leaves some out. Of about 1 million clones listed, approximately 70% are singletons. The specimen sequenced was memory CD4+ T cells sorted from blood. This sample's subset: CD45RA-negative fraction. These receptors were taken from a young man in good health.

The genes are TRBV6-6 and TRBJ1-2, with D maybe TRBD1 (5 bases). V was clipped by 5 bases and J by 2 bases, with 18 bases between them. CDR3 length: 16 amino acids. Germline values: CDR1 MNHNY, CDR2 SVGAGI (reference sequence). This CDR3 is CASSQSTLWGNYGYTF. CDR3 sequence (DNA): TGTGCCAGCAGTCAATCCACACTATGGGGGAACTATGGCTACACCTTC.

The CDR3 sequence: CASFRNTEAFF. The CDR3 DNA is TGTGCCAGCTTTAGGAACACTGAAGCTTTCTTT. The chain is built from TRBV6-5 and TRBJ1-1, with D unresolved. The CDR3 extends over 11 amino acids. V was cut by 8 bases and J by 1 base, with 5 bases left in between. Germline V CDR1 and CDR2: MNHEY, SVGAGI.

A note on this clone: A far larger clone is just one base off, so this is likely a read error. V gene TRBV19 combines with J gene TRBJ2-7; 7 bases match TRBD1. Germline V CDR1 and CDR2: LNHDA, SQIVND (reference sequence). The CDR3 consists of 14 residues. This CDR3 is CVSSFRDRRNEQYF. CDR3 nucleotides: TGTGTCAGTAGTTTCCGGGACAGACGCAACGAGCAGTACTTC. Drawing the rest from reference TRBV19 and TRBJ2-7, the complete variable domain is DGGITQSPKYLFRKEGQNVTLSCEQNLNHDAMYWYRQDPGQGLRLIYYSQIVNDFQKGDIAEGYSVSREKKESFPLTVTSAQKNPTAFYLCVSSFRDRRNEQYFGPGTRLTVT.

This clone was counted a few times. This chain links TRBV5-1 with TRBJ2-3, with D uncertain. Trimming cost V 2 bases and J 1 base, with 20 bases left between them. The CDR3 extends over 18 amino acids. The germline V gene encodes CDR1 SGHRS and CDR2 YFSETQ. The CDR3 DNA follows: TGCGCCAGCAGCTTCTACCCAGCAGCCAGCTCGGGCACAGATACGCAGTATTTT. Amino acids: CASSFYPAASSGTDTQYF.

The V and J genes are TRBV5-8 and TRBJ1-2; D is uncertain. Trimming removed 4 bases from V and 2 bases from J, with 12 bases in between. The CDR3 is made up of 14 amino acids. Germline-derived CDR1 and CDR2 are SGHTS and YDEGEE. The chain's CDR3 is CASSIRLGNYGYTF. The CDR3 nucleotides read TGTGCCAGCAGCATAAGGCTAGGCAACTATGGCTACACCTTC.

The genes are TRBV7-6 and TRBJ2-7; D remains unclear. Germline assignment: CDR1 SGHVS and CDR2 FNYEAQ. The germline V and J ends were trimmed by 1 base and 4 bases, with 2 bases remaining between them. CDR3 length equals 11 residues. CDR3 protein: CASSLEYEQYF. In DNA, the CDR3 is TGTGCCAGCAGCTTAGAGTACGAGCAGTACTTC.

The chain employs TRBV2 and TRBJ1-4, with D maybe TRBD1 (5 bases). Trimming took 6 bases from V and 7 from J, leaving 9 bases between them. CDR3 length: 12 amino acids. CDR1 SNHLY and CDR2 FYNNEI come from the germline V gene. CDR3 sequence reads: CASRFQGEKLFF. The CDR3 nucleotides are TGTGCCAGCAGATTCCAGGGTGAAAAACTGTTTTTT.

This rearrangement joins TRBV7-9 to TRBJ2-7; 7 bases agree with TRBD2. This CDR3 comprises 16 residues. V was pared by 2 bases and J by 0 bases, with 7 bases of the junction left unmatched. CDR1 and CDR2 from the germline V gene are SEHNR and FQNEAQ (reference sequence). Written as DNA, the CDR3 is TGTGCCAGCAGCTTACACCTGAGCGGGACCTCCTACGAGCAGTACTTC. Translating gives CASSLHLSGTSYEQYF.

The rearrangement links TRBV7-2 to TRBJ2-1; TRBD1 agrees at 9 bases. Germline V lookup: CDR1 SGHTA, CDR2 FQGNSA. This CDR3 has 15 amino acids. With 4 bases clipped from V and 4 bases from J, the junction kept 5 bases outside the gene matches. As DNA, the CDR3 is TGTGCCAGCAGCTCGTTCGGACAGGGGTACAATGAGCAGTTCTTC. As protein: CASSSFGQGYNEQFF.

The chain couples TRBV21-1 to TRBJ2-2; TRBD2 reflects the table's D call only, with no check against the DNA. TRBV21-1 is described as a pseudogene. The length of the CDR3 is 17 residues. For the CDR3, the DNA is TGTGCCAGCAGAATAATAGCGGGGGGAAATAACACCGGGGAGCTGTTTTTT. Encoded protein: CASRIIAGGNNTGELFF.

V gene TRBV2 combines with J gene TRBJ1-6, with TRBD1 matching 9 bases. J lost 10 bases, V lost 4 bases, and 11 bases had no gene match. This CDR3 region has 16 residues. Per the germline V gene, CDR1 is SNHLY and CDR2 is FYNNEI. This CDR3 is CASSAYSYRGQSPLHF. CDR3 sequence (DNA): TGTGCCAGCAGTGCTTATAGTTACAGGGGGCAATCACCCCTCCACTTT.

The chain employs TRBV5-1 and TRBJ2-2; 10 positions match TRBD2. The ends lost 4 bases at V and 8 bases at J; junction bases unmatched: 2. The CDR3 consists of 13 residues. Per the germline V gene, CDR1 is SGHRS and CDR2 is YFSETQ. CDR3 sequence reads: CASSTSGVGELFF. CDR3 bases: TGCGCCAGCAGCACTAGCGGGGTTGGGGAGCTGTTTTTT.

The J gene is TRBJ1-5, the V gene TRBV10-3, with 10 bases that match TRBD1. This CDR3 is 14 amino acids long. Germline assignment: CDR1 ENHRY and CDR2 SYGVKD. The V and J ends lost 10 bases and 6 bases, in that order; junction bases with no gene match: 9. CDR3: CATLDRGQGQPQHF. CDR3 sequence (DNA): TGTGCCACCTTAGACAGGGGGCAAGGTCAGCCCCAGCATTTT.

This clone was found once. A much larger clonotype is one base distant, so this may be a read error. The rearrangement joins TRBV9 to TRBJ1-2, with 7 bases lining up with TRBD1. CDR1 SGDLS and CDR2 YYNGEE come from the germline V gene. The CDR3 runs 12 residues. After removal of 4 bases from V and 5 bases from J, the junction contained 2 bases not matched to a gene. CDR3 in amino acids: CASSPTGYGYTF. For the CDR3, the DNA is TGTGCCAGCAGCCCGACAGGGTATGGCTACACCTTC.

This CDR3 is CASSHSGRMNTGELFF. DNA of the CDR3: TGCGCCAGCAGCCATAGCGGGAGAATGAACACCGGGGAGCTGTTTTTT. This chain links TRBV5-1 with TRBJ2-2; 9 nucleotides align to TRBD2. There are 16 residues in the CDR3. The V gene end was trimmed by 4 bases and the J gene end by 1 base; junction bases not matched to a gene: 5. The germline gives CDR1 SGHRS, CDR2 YFSETQ.

This clone was seen once. The rearrangement joins TRBV18 to TRBJ1-2; 8 positions agree with TRBD1. The CDR3 runs 14 residues. CDR1 KGHSH and CDR2 LQKENI come from the germline V gene. The V gene end was trimmed by 1 base and the J gene end by 7 bases; junction bases not matched to a gene: 5. CDR3 bases: TGTGCCAGCTCACCACTCGACAGGGGAGGTGGCTACACCTTC. It translates to CASSPLDRGGGYTF.

The genes are TRBV6-6 and TRBJ2-5, with a tentative D call TRBD1 (6 bases). This CDR3 comprises 12 residues. Germline V CDR1 and CDR2: MNHNY, SVGAGI (reference sequence). Trimming left V 6 bases short and J 5 bases short, with 10 bases between. CDR3 coding DNA: TGTGCCAGCAGCCCTCAGGGGGAGACCCAGTACTTC. It specifies CASSPQGETQYF.

A word on this clone: Relative to the germline gene, one junction end is altered; a read error may explain this. J is TRBJ2-7 and V is TRBV7-3; 7 bases fit TRBD1. CDR1 is SGHTA, CDR2 FQGTGA, per germline. The CDR3 contains 14 residues. The DNA of the CDR3 is TGTGCCAGCAGCCTAACAGGGGCCTCCTACGAGCAGTACTTC. Its protein product is CASSLTGASYEQYF.

The rearrangement joins TRBV7-2 to TRBJ2-7; 8 nucleotides agree with TRBD2. In germline, CDR1 is SGHTA, CDR2 FQGNSA. Trimming at V came to 1 base and at J to 2 bases, leaving 4 bases not matched to a gene. The CDR3 loop spans 15 amino acids. This CDR3 is CASSLGLAGPYEQYF. In DNA, the CDR3 is TGTGCCAGCAGCTTAGGCCTAGCGGGCCCCTACGAGCAGTACTTC.

This clone was seen a handful of times. The chain uses TRBV12-5 and TRBJ2-1; 12 nucleotides align to TRBD2. The CDR3 runs to 16 residues. V shed 0 bases and J 7 bases; nucleotides not matched to a gene: 4. Germline V gives CDR1 LGHNT, CDR2 FRNRAP. CDR3 DNA sequence: TGTGCTAGTGGTTTGGTATTGGGACTAGCGGGTAATGAGCAGTTCTTC. Its translation: CASGLVLGLAGNEQFF.

The genes are TRBV19 and TRBJ1-1, with a tentative D call TRBD1 (5 bases). The ends were cut back, 2 bases at V and 6 bases at J, with 22 bases in the middle. CDR1 LNHDA and CDR2 SQIVND come from the germline V gene (reference sequence). The CDR3 is 17 residues long. In nucleotides, the CDR3 is TGTGCCAGTAGTATACCCGGTTCCTCAGGGAGGAAGGCTGAAGCTTTCTTT. The encoded protein is CASSIPGSSGRKAEAFF. Supplemented by reference TRBV19 and TRBJ1-1, the full variable domain reads DGGITQSPKYLFRKEGQNVTLSCEQNLNHDAMYWYRQDPGQGLRLIYYSQIVNDFQKGDIAEGYSVSREKKESFPLTVTSAQKNPTAFYLCASSIPGSSGRKAEAFFGQGTRLTVV.

The chain employs TRBV6-5 and TRBJ2-1; D tentatively reads TRBD1 or TRBD2 (5 bases each). Trimming removed 7 bases at V and 2 bases at J, with 12 bases between. The CDR3 extends over 14 amino acids. Germline V gene lookup returns CDR1 MNHEY and CDR2 SVGAGI. The CDR3 loop is CASTGTGPYNEQFF. CDR3 nucleotides: TGTGCCAGCACAGGTACGGGACCCTACAATGAGCAGTTCTTC.

The chain links TRBV28 to TRBJ1-2; 7 bases agree with TRBD1. The CDR3 is 14 residues long. V lost 2 bases, J lost 2 bases, and 2 bases stayed unmatched. Germline assignment: CDR1 MDHEN and CDR2 SYDVKM. CDR3 DNA: TGTGCCAGCAGTTTACCGGGACAGAACTATGGCTACACCTTC. Protein product: CASSLPGQNYGYTF.

The chain links TRBV7-2 to TRBJ2-5; no clear D gene. The closer fit of TRBJ2-7 to the DNA end suggests the J call may be wrong. Looked up from germline, CDR1 is SGHTA and CDR2 is FQGNSA. This CDR3 is built from 14 residues. The CDR3 protein is CASSFPEIGYEQYF. The CDR3 nucleotides read TGTGCCAGCAGCTTCCCCGAGATCGGGTACGAGCAGTACTTC.